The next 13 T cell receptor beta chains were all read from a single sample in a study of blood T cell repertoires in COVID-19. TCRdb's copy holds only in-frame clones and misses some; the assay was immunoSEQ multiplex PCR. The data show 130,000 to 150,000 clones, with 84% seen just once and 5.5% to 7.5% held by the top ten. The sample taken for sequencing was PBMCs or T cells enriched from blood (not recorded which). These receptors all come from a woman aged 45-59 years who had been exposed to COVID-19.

CDR3 in amino acids: CASSFEGSGNTIYF. The CDR3 DNA reads as TGTGCCAGCAGCTTTGAGGGATCCGGAAACACCATATATTTT. This sequence joins TRBV9 and TRBJ1-3; no reliable D call. The CDR3 is made up of 14 amino acids. The V end was cut by 4 bases, the J end by 4 bases, with 12 bases between. Germline assignment: CDR1 SGDLS and CDR2 YYNGEE.

The CDR3 here is CASSPDWGDTEAFF. The CDR3 nucleotides read TGCGCCAGCAGCCCCGATTGGGGGGACACTGAAGCTTTCTTT. V gene TRBV4-3 combines with J gene TRBJ1-1, with D possibly TRBD1 on 5 matching bases. Between the trimmed V and J ends, which lost 4 bases and 3 bases, there was a span of 12 bases. CDR1 LGHNA and CDR2 YSLEER come from the germline V gene. The CDR3 spans 14 residues.

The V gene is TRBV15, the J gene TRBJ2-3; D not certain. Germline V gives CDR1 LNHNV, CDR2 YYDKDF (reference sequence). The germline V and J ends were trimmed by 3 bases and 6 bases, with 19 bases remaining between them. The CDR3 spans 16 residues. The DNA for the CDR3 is TGTGCCACCAGCAGGGTTCGATACGGTAGTGAGGATACGCAGTATTTT. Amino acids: CATSRVRYGSEDTQYF. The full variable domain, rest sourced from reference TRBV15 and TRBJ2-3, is DAMVIQNPRYQVTQFGKPVTLSCSQTLNHNVMYWYQQKSSQAPKLLFHYYDKDFNNEADTPDNFQSRRPNTSFCFLDIRSPGLGDTAMYLCATSRVRYGSEDTQYFGPGTRLTVL.

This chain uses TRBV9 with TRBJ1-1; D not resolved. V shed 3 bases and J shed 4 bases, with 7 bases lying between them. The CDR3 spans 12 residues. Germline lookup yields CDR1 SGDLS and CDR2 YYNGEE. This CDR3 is CASSDFGTEAFF. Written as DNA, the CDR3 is TGTGCCAGCAGCGATTTCGGCACTGAAGCTTTCTTT.

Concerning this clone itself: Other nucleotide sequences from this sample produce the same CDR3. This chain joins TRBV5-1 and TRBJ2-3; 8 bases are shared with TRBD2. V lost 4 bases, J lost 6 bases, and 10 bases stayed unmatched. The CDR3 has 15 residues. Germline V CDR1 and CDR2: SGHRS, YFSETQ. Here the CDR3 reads CASSLRGLGADTQYF. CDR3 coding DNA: TGCGCCAGCAGCCTGCGGGGACTAGGGGCGGATACGCAGTATTTT.

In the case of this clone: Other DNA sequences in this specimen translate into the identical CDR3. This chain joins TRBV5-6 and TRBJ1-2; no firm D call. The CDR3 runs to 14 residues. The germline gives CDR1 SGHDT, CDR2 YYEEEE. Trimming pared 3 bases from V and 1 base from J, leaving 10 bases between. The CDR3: CASSSGGSNYGYTF. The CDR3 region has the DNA TGTGCCAGCAGCTCGGGTGGTAGTAACTATGGCTACACCTTC.

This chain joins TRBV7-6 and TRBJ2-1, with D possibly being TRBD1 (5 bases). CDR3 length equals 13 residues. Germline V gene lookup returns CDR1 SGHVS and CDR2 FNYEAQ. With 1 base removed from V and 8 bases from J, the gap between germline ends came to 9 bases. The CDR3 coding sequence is TGTGCCAGCAGCTTAGATCTAGGGGATGAGCAGTTCTTC. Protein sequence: CASSLDLGDEQFF.

The CDR3 protein is CASSSRDPAQYF. CDR3 DNA: TGTGCCAGTAGTAGCAGGGATCCCGCGCAGTACTTC. The chain links TRBV19 to TRBJ2-7, with D possibly TRBD1 on 5 matching bases. CDR3 length equals 12 residues. V shed 4 bases and J shed 9 bases, with 13 bases lying between them. Germline values: CDR1 LNHDA, CDR2 SQIVND (reference sequence).

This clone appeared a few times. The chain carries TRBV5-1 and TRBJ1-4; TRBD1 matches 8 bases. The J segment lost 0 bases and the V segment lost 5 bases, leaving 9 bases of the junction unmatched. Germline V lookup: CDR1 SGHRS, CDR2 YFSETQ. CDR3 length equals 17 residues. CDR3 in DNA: TGCGCCAGCAGAACAGGGGGTGGGGTCGCAACTAATGAAAAACTGTTTTTT. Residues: CASRTGGGVATNEKLFF. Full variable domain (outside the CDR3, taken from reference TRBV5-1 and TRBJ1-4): KAGVTQTPRYLIKTRGQQVTLSCSPISGHRSVSWYQQTPGQGLQFLFEYFSETQRNKGNFPGRFSGRQFSNSRSEMNVSTLELGDSALYLCASRTGGGVATNEKLFFGSGTQLSVL.

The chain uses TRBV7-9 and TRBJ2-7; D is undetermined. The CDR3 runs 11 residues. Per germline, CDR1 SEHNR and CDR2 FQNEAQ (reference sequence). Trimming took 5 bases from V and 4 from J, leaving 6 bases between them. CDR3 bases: TGTGCCAGCAGCCAGGATTACGAGCAGTACTTC. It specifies CASSQDYEQYF.

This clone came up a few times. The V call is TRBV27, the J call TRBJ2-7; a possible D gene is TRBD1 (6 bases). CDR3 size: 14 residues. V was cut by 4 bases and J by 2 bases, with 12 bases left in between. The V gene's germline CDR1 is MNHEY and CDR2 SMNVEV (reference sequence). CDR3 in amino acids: CASSSDSLAYEQYF. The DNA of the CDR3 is TGTGCCAGCAGTTCGGACAGCCTTGCCTACGAGCAGTACTTC.

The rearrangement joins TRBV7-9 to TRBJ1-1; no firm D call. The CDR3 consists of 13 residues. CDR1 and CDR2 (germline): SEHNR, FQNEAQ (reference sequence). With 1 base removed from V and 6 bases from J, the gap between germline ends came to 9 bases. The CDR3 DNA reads TGTGCCAGCAGCTTAGTAGCCGACCCTGAAGCTTTCTTT. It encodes CASSLVADPEAFF.

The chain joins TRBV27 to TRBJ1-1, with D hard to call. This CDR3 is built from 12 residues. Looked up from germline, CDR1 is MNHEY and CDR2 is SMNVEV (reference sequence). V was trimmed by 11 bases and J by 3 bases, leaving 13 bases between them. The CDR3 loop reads CAVLGGYTEAFF. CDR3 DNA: TGTGCCGTCCTCGGAGGATACACTGAAGCTTTCTTT.